A single sample is the source of the 2 T cell receptor beta chains below, sequenced in a study of blood T cell repertoires in COVID-19 (dated by TCRdb to the early 2020s). Library preparation was by the immunoSEQ multiplex PCR assay. What TCRdb holds here is the immuneACCESS table cut down to in-frame rearrangements. Part of the clones is not present; checked against another copy, under half of the missing clones reflect an unresolved V gene, and the others are unexplained. This sample holds more than 100,000 clones; 80% to 90% were observed only once. The top ten hold approximately 3.5% of the sample. Sequenced: peripheral blood. The receptor set was obtained from a woman aged 55-69 years with acute or convalescent COVID-19.

This clone was found a few times. The CDR3, as DNA: TGTGCCAGCAGCTTGGGGTTTGGGACAGGGGCGAACACTGAAGCTTTCTTT. Amino acids: CASSLGFGTGANTEAFF. This chain uses TRBV5-4 with TRBJ1-1; the match to TRBD1 covers 10 bases. Germline V lookup: CDR1 SGHNT, CDR2 YYREEE (reference sequence). CDR3 length: 17 residues. V lost 0 bases to trimming and J lost 1 base; unmatched junction nucleotides: 6.

The J gene is TRBJ2-3, the V gene TRBV5-1; D not resolved. The germline V gene encodes CDR1 SGHRS and CDR2 YFSETQ. This CDR3 contains 14 residues. Trimming cost V 0 bases and J 2 bases, with 7 bases left between them. CDR3 in DNA: TGCGCCAGCAGCTTGGCTGACACCACAGATACGCAGTATTTT. This gives the protein CASSLADTTDTQYF.